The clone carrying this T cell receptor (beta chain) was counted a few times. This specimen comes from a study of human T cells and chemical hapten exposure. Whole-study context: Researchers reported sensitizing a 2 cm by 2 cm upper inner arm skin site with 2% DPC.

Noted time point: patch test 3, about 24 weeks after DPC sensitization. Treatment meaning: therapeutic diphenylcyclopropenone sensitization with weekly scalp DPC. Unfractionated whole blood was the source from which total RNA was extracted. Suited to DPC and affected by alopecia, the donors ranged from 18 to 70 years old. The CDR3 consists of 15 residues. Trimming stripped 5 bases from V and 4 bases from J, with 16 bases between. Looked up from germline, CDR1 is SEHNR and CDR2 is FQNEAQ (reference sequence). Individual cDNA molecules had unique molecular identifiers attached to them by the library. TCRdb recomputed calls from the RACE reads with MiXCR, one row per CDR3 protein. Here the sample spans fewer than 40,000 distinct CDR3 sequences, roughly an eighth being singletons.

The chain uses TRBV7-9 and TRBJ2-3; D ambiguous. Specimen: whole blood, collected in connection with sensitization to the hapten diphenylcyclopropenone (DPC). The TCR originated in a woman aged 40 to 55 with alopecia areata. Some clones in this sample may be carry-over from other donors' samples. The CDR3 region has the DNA TGTGCCAGCAGCCCCGAGGAGAAGCGATCAGATACGCAGTATTTT. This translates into CASSPEEKRSDTQYF.